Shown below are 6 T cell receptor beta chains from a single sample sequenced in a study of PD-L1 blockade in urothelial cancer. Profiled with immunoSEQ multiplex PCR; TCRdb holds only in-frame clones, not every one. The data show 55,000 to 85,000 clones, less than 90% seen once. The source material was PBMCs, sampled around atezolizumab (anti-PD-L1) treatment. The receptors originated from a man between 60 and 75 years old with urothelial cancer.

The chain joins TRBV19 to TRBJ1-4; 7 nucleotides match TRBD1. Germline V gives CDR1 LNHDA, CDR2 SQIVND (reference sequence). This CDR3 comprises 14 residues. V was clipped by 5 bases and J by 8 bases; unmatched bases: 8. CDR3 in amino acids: CASSSTGRFEKLFF. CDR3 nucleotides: TGTGCCAGTAGTTCGACAGGGCGGTTCGAAAAACTGTTTTTT.

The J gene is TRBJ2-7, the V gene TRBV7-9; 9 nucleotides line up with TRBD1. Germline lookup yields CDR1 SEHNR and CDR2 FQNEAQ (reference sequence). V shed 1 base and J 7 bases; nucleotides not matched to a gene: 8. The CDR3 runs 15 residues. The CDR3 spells CASSLGMGQGVEQYF. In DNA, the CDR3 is TGTGCCAGCAGCTTAGGGATGGGACAGGGAGTAGAGCAGTACTTC.

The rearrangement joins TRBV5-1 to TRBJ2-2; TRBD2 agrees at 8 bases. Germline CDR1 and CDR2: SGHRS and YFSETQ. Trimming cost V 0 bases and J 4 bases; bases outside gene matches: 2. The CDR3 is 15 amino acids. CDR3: CASSLGGGPTGELFF. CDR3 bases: TGCGCCAGCAGCTTGGGCGGGGGGCCCACCGGGGAGCTGTTTTTT.

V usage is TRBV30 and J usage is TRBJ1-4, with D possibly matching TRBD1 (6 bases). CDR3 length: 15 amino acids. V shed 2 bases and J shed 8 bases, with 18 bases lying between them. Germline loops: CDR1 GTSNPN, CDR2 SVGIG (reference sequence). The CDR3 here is CAWSLKQGLGEKLFF. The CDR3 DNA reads TGTGCCTGGAGTTTAAAACAGGGTTTAGGAGAAAAACTGTTTTTT.

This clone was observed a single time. The CDR3 region is CASSPSTGARVAFF. In DNA, the CDR3 is TGTGCCAGCAGTCCCTCAACAGGGGCGAGGGTAGCTTTCTTT. The V gene is TRBV7-3, the J gene TRBJ1-1, with 7 bases identical to TRBD1. After removal of 6 bases from V and 10 bases from J, the junction contained 14 bases not matched to a gene. The CDR3 runs 14 residues. Germline CDR1 reads SGHTA; CDR2 reads FQGTGA.

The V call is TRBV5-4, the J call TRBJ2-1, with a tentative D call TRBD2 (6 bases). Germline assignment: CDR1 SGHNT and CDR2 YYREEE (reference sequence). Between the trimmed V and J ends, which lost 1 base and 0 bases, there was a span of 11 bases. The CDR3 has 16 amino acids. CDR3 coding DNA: TGTGCCAGCAGCTTGTTTAGCGGACACTCCTACAATGAGCAGTTCTTC. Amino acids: CASSLFSGHSYNEQFF.